What follows is one T cell receptor (beta chain) and its context. Its specific antigen is unknown. Sequencing used an Illumina HiSeq 2000. The TCR beta cDNA libraries were made using 5'RACE template switching, a step that added both a universal primer site and unique molecular identifiers. Priming for cDNA synthesis came from the TCR beta constant segment, and two successive PCR amplification steps followed. The authors' pipeline ran thus. MIGEC was used to demultiplex reads and group the reads by UMI, and MiTCR was used to assemble and quantify clonotypes. To remove erroneous sequences, TCR cDNA sequences were retained only when supported by two or more reads. The tcR package was used for downstream repertoire analysis, with clonotypes matched between fractions based on CDR3 nucleotide sequence plus V segment. VDJmatch was used to annotate antigen specificity against VDJdb, with one amino acid substitution in CDR3 allowed. TCRdb reprocessed the reads, so every CDR3 protein sequence counts as one entry and DNA is not shown. These V and J calls derive from TCRdb rather than the authors' analysis. This sample's table contains hundreds of thousands of distinct CDR3 sequences. About 4.2% of the sample belongs to the ten largest clones.

These data belong to a study of T cells expressing NK-cell markers (TCRdb year 2020). The study in broad terms: TCR beta-chain repertoires were profiled in sorted CD3+CD56+NKG2C+, CD3+CD56+NKG2C- and CD3+CD56-NKG2C+ T-cell subsets from several donors. Of the eight sequenced donors, seven were found to be HCMV-seropositive and one was found to be HCMV-seronegative. The eight sequenced donors were randomly selected healthy volunteers, three men and five women. The libraries were sequenced on Illumina HiSeq 2000/2500, MiSeq or NextSeq, producing 2 x 150 bp reads. Results the study describes overall, beyond this receptor: It remained unclear whether the expanded NKG2C-expressing T cell clones were specific for HCMV antigens. Those dominant clonotypes were again the most abundant among CD3+CD56-NKG2C+ cells in a few donors, at about 28.3-60.1%. In over 5 donors, the dominant CD3+CD56+NKG2C+ clonotypes were among the top 10 CD8+ clonotypes and accounted for roughly 1.0-8% of CD8+ T cells.

CDR1 and CDR2 were assigned from the germline V gene as SGHRS and YFSETQ. Including cysteine and phenylalanine, the CDR3 has 14 amino acids. The DNA sequence is not available. HCMV serostatus was determined by detecting HCMV-specific IgG in serum with a commercial ELISA kit. Ficoll density gradient centrifugation was used to isolate peripheral blood mononuclear cells from blood. Here the chain combines TRBV5-1 and TRBJ1-1; TCRdb's D gene call, TRBD1, goes unchecked for lack of DNA. The sample consisted of blood T cells: a sorted CD56 or NKG2C T cell subset, CD4+ or CD8+ T cells, or bulk PBMC T cells (not recorded which). The TCR originated in a woman between 18 and 75 years old in good health. The CDR3 here reads CASSLVTGGTEAFF. The variable domain in full, with residues beyond the CDR3 obtained from the reference TRBV5-1 and TRBJ1-1 genes, is KAGVTQTPRYLIKTRGQQVTLSCSPISGHRSVSWYQQTPGQGLQFLFEYFSETQRNKGNFPGRFSGRQFSNSRSEMNVSTLELGDSALYLCASSLVTGGTEAFFGQGTRLTVV.